The next 20 T cell receptor beta chains were all read from a single sample in a study of control samples from healthy donors and cancer patients. Produced via immunoSEQ multiplex PCR; TCRdb's table is partial and in-frame only. The table shows 90,000 or so clones, with 65% to 85% occurring only once. Sample: PBMCs. All receptors derive from a man between 65 and 85 years old with lung cancer.

The V gene is TRBV5-3, the J gene TRBJ2-7, with D possibly being TRBD2 (5 bases). TRBV5-3 is recorded as an ORF, its role being uncertain. This CDR3 has 17 amino acids. V lost 4 bases, J lost 0 bases, and 20 bases lay in between. DNA for the CDR3: TGTGCCAGAAGCCAAAGAATAGGGAGTTCCCCCTCCTACGAGCAGTACTTC. Protein: CARSQRIGSSPSYEQYF.

The V and J genes are TRBV5-1 and TRBJ2-7; weak D call: TRBD1 (6 bases). V lost 5 bases and J lost 0, with 15 bases in between. This CDR3 spans 15 amino acids. Per germline, CDR1 SGHRS and CDR2 YFSETQ. The CDR3 region is CASRFSGQDSYEQYF. In DNA form, the CDR3 reads TGCGCCAGCAGATTTTCGGGACAAGACTCCTACGAGCAGTACTTC. The whole variable domain, remainder taken from reference TRBV5-1 and TRBJ2-7, is KAGVTQTPRYLIKTRGQQVTLSCSPISGHRSVSWYQQTPGQGLQFLFEYFSETQRNKGNFPGRFSGRQFSNSRSEMNVSTLELGDSALYLCASRFSGQDSYEQYFGPGTRLTVT.

V usage is TRBV11-2 and J usage is TRBJ1-6; D is uncertain. This CDR3 comprises 14 residues. Trimming left V 1 base short and J 9 bases short, with 10 bases between. Germline assignment: CDR1 SGHAT and CDR2 FQNNGV. CDR3 sequence reads: CASSLGAEASPLHF. DNA for the CDR3: TGTGCCAGCAGCTTAGGGGCAGAAGCTTCACCCCTCCACTTT. The variable domain in full, with the rest retrieved from reference TRBV11-2 and TRBJ1-6, is EAGVAQSPRYKIIEKRQSVAFWCNPISGHATLYWYQQILGQGPKLLIQFQNNGVVDDSQLPKDRFSAERLKGVDSTLKIQPAKLEDSAVYLCASSLGAEASPLHFGNGTRLTVT.

The chain is built from TRBV5-1 and TRBJ1-1; D is unresolved. This CDR3 region has 14 residues. CDR1 and CDR2 from the germline V gene are SGHRS and YFSETQ. Trimming stripped 0 bases from V and 4 bases from J, with 10 bases between. CDR3 DNA: TGCGCCAGCAGCTTGGGGGGAGGTGCCACTGAAGCTTTCTTT. This gives the protein CASSLGGGATEAFF.

The J gene is TRBJ1-2, the V gene TRBV12-3 or TRBV12-4; the match to TRBD1 covers 8 bases. The CDR3 covers 13 residues. V lost 6 bases to trimming and J lost 6 bases; unmatched junction nucleotides: 6. CDR3 sequence reads: CASSLRGLDGYTF. For the CDR3, the DNA is TGTGCCAGCAGCCTCAGGGGGCTGGATGGCTACACCTTC.

The CDR3 nucleotides read TGTGCCACTCCCTCGGGAGGGAAAGACGAGCAGTACTTC. Translated, it gives CATPSGGKDEQYF. The V call is TRBV7-9, the J call TRBJ2-7; 8 bases are a match to TRBD2. Germline CDR1 and CDR2: SEHNR and FQNEAQ (reference sequence). V gave up 10 bases and J gave up 5 bases; unmatched junction bases: 10. This CDR3 has 13 residues.

This chain joins TRBV18 and TRBJ2-1; maybe TRBD1 (6 bases). The CDR3 runs to 15 residues. Germline V gene lookup returns CDR1 KGHSH and CDR2 LQKENI. V lost 6 bases to trimming and J lost 7 bases, with 19 bases between them. The CDR3 nucleotides read TGTGCCAGCTCCACGGGACAAAACGGGTATAATGAGCAGTTCTTC. Amino acids: CASSTGQNGYNEQFF.

The rearrangement uses TRBV5-5 and TRBJ1-1, with D unclear. This CDR3 region has 16 residues. Per germline, CDR1 SGHKS and CDR2 YYEKEE (reference sequence). V lost 4 bases and J lost 1, with 17 bases in between. As DNA, the CDR3 is TGTGCCAGCAGCCCCGCTTGGGAGGGTAGGAACACTGAAGCTTTCTTT. Translating it yields CASSPAWEGRNTEAFF. The complete variable domain, with remaining parts taken from reference TRBV5-5 and TRBJ1-1, reads DAGVTQSPTHLIKTRGQQVTLRCSPISGHKSVSWYQQVLGQGPQFIFQYYEKEERGRGNFPDRFSARQFPNYSSELNVNALLLGDSALYLCASSPAWEGRNTEAFFGQGTRLTVV.

This chain joins TRBV3-1 (or the pseudogene TRBV3-2) and TRBJ1-2; 7 nucleotides agree with TRBD1. V shed 6 bases and J 2 bases; nucleotides not matched to a gene: 9. CDR1 and CDR2 (germline): LGHDT, YNNKEL (reference sequence). CDR3 size: 15 residues. The CDR3 sequence: CASRQMGQRNYGYTF. The CDR3 coding sequence is TGTGCCAGCAGACAGATGGGACAGCGAAACTATGGCTACACCTTC.

This sequence joins TRBV30 and TRBJ1-1, with no clear D. Trimming took off 5 bases at V and 1 base at J, with 11 bases between the two ends. Germline CDR1 GTSNPN, CDR2 SVGIG (reference sequence). The CDR3 is 13 amino acids. The CDR3 DNA is TGTGCCTGGCACCACGACTCGAACACTGAAGCTTTCTTT. Translating gives CAWHHDSNTEAFF. The full variable domain, with the rest looked up from reference TRBV30 and TRBJ1-1, is SQTIHQWPATLVQPVGSPLSLECTVEGTSNPNLYWYRQAAGRGLQLLFYSVGIGQISSEVPQNLSASRPQDRQFILSSKKLLLSDSGFYLCAWHHDSNTEAFFGQGTRLTVV.

The rearrangement joins TRBV13 to TRBJ1-1; possible D gene TRBD1, 6 bases. The CDR3 runs to 11 residues. CDR1 is PRHDT, CDR2 FYEKMQ, per germline (reference sequence). V was shortened by 6 bases and J by 7 bases, with 9 bases between the two germline ends. The CDR3 DNA sequence: TGTGCCAGCAGTCAGGGGATTGAAGCTTTCTTT. Its translation: CASSQGIEAFF.

This rearrangement joins TRBV6-5 to TRBJ2-3; no firm D call. Per the germline V gene, CDR1 is MNHEY and CDR2 is SVGAGI. There are 15 residues in the CDR3. V gave up 7 bases and J gave up 0 bases, with 14 bases separating them. The CDR3 DNA reads as TGTGCCAGCACTCCATGGGAAGGAAGCACAGATACGCAGTATTTT. Its translation is CASTPWEGSTDTQYF.

The CDR3 DNA reads as TGCGCCAGCCGTAAAGCATCATGGGACAATGAGCAGTTCTTC. Its translation is CASRKASWDNEQFF. The genes are TRBV10-2 and TRBJ2-1; no definite D call. Germline CDR1 reads WSHSY; CDR2 reads SAAADI. V lost 8 bases to trimming and J lost 5 bases, with 16 bases between them. There are 14 residues in the CDR3.

CDR3 protein: CASSLDWRGVYNEQFF. The CDR3 DNA follows: TGTGCCAGCAGCTTAGACTGGCGGGGGGTCTACAATGAGCAGTTCTTC. The chain uses TRBV11-2 and TRBJ2-1; 8 bases fit TRBD2. Germline lookup yields CDR1 SGHAT and CDR2 FQNNGV. Losses at the gene ends were 0 bases for V and 3 bases for J; bases not matched to a gene: 4. The CDR3 sequence is 16 residues long. The variable domain in full, completed from reference TRBV11-2 and TRBJ2-1, reads EAGVAQSPRYKIIEKRQSVAFWCNPISGHATLYWYQQILGQGPKLLIQFQNNGVVDDSQLPKDRFSAERLKGVDSTLKIQPAKLEDSAVYLCASSLDWRGVYNEQFFGPGTRLTVL.

The chain couples TRBV18 to TRBJ2-5, with TRBD2 matching 9 bases. The CDR3 contains 15 residues. Unmatched junction bases numbered 3, after V lost 2 bases and J lost 2 bases. From germline, CDR1 is KGHSH and CDR2 LQKENI. For the CDR3, the DNA is TGTGCCAGCTCACCAACAGCGGGGGGTCAAGAGACCCAGTACTTC. Its translation is CASSPTAGGQETQYF.

The rearrangement joins TRBV3-1 (or the pseudogene TRBV3-2) to TRBJ1-3; D is uncertain. Germline V gene lookup returns CDR1 LGHDT and CDR2 YNNKEL (reference sequence). CDR3 length: 16 amino acids. V lost 4 bases, J lost 1 base, and 14 bases lay in between. Here the CDR3 DNA reads TGTGCCAGCAGCCGGGCCCCCTACGGATCTGGAAACACCATATATTTT. Its protein product is CASSRAPYGSGNTIYF.

The chain has TRBV5-1 and TRBJ2-7, with D possibly being TRBD1 (5 bases). Trimming left V 2 bases short and J 0 bases short, with 18 bases between. The germline CDR1 and CDR2 sequences are SGHRS and YFSETQ. This CDR3 is built from 17 residues. CDR3 region: CASSFLYRQGSSYEQYF. As DNA, the CDR3 is TGCGCCAGCAGCTTTTTATACAGGCAGGGAAGCTCCTACGAGCAGTACTTC.

This chain connects TRBV6-1 to TRBJ1-1; 8 positions match TRBD1. Germline V gives CDR1 MNHNS, CDR2 SASEGT. The J segment lost 8 bases and the V segment lost 1 base, leaving 0 bases of the junction unmatched. This CDR3 contains 12 residues. CDR3 DNA sequence: TGTGCCAGCAGTGAAGGGGACAGGGAAGCTTTCTTT. Its protein is CASSEGDREAFF.

This chain links TRBV24-1 with TRBJ2-1; D may be TRBD1 or TRBD2 (5 bases each). The CDR3 contains 15 residues. The germline V gene has CDR1 KGHDR and CDR2 SFDVKD. CDR3 DNA sequence: TGTGCGTCAGGGCCGCGAGGGAGCTCCTACAATGAGCAGTTCTTC. Protein product: CASGPRGSSYNEQFF.

The chain carries TRBV30 and TRBJ2-1, with 9 bases matching TRBD1. V dropped 5 bases and J dropped 4; count of bases not matched to a gene: 3. The germline CDR1 and CDR2 sequences are GTSNPN and SVGIG (reference sequence). CDR3 size: 13 residues. The CDR3 is CAWDRGSYNEQFF. CDR3 sequence (DNA): TGTGCCTGGGACAGGGGGTCATACAATGAGCAGTTCTTC.